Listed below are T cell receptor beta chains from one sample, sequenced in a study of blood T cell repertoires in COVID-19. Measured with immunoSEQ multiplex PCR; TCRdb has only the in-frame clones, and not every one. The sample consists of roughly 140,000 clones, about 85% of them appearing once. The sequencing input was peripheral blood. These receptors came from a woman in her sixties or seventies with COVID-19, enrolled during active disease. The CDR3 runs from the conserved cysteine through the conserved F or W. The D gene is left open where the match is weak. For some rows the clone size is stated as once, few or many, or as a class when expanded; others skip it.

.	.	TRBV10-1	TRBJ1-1	CASSENDYTEAFF	TGCGCCAGCAGTGAAAACGACTACACTGAAGCTTTCTTT
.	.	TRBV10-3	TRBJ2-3	CAISEGRSTDTQYF	TGTGCCATCAGTGAGGGGCGAAGCACAGATACGCAGTATTTT
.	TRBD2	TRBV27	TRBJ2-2	CASSLMASGSPGELFF	TGTGCCAGCAGTTTAATGGCTAGCGGGAGTCCCGGGGAGCTGTTTTTT
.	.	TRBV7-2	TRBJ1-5	CASSLGHYTNQPQHF	TGTGCCAGCAGCTTGGGACACTATACCAATCAGCCCCAGCATTTT
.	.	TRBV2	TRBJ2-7	CASREKEVGSYEQYF	TGTGCCAGCCGTGAGAAGGAGGTGGGAAGCTACGAGCAGTACTTC
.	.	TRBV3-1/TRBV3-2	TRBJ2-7	CASSQAFGSPYEQYF	TGTGCCAGCAGCCAAGCTTTCGGGTCCCCCTACGAGCAGTACTTC
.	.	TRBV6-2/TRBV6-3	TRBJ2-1	CASSYSGGFSGEQFF	TGTGCCAGCAGTTACTCGGGAGGTTTTTCGGGTGAGCAGTTCTTC
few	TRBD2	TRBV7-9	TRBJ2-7	CASSLRPLLADSYEQYF	TGTGCCAGCAGCTTAAGGCCTCTACTAGCGGACAGCTACGAGCAGTACTTC
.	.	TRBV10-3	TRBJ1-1	CAISPREESEAFF	TGTGCCATCAGTCCCAGAGAGGAGTCTGAAGCTTTCTTT
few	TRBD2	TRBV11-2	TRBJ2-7	CASSFWSLAGRSSYEQYF	TGTGCCAGCAGCTTCTGGTCGCTAGCGGGACGGAGCTCCTACGAGCAGTACTTC
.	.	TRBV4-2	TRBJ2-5	CASSHRGGSQETQYF	TGTGCCAGCAGCCACCGAGGTGGCAGTCAAGAGACCCAGTACTTC
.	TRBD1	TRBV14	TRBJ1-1	CASSHKLGQGSTEAFF	TGTGCCAGCAGCCACAAACTTGGACAGGGAAGCACTGAAGCTTTCTTT